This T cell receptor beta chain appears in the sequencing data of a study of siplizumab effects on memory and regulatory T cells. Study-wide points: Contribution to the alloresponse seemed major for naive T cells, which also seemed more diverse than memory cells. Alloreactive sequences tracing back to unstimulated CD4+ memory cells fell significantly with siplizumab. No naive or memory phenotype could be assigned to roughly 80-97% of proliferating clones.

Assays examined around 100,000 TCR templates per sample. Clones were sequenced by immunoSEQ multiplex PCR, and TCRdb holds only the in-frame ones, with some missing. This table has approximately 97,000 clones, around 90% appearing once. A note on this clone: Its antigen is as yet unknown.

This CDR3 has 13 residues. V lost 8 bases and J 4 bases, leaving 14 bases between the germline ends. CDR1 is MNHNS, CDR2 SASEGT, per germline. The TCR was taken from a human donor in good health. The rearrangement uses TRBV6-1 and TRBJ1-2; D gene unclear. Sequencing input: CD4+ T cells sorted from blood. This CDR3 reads CASLMHNLYGYTF. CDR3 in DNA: TGTGCCAGCTTGATGCACAACCTCTATGGCTACACCTTC.